This record covers a single T cell receptor (beta chain). As yet, its antigen is unknown. The sample comes from a study of T-cell reconstitution after alpha-beta-depleted transplantation in children. Trimming removed 5 bases from V and 6 bases from J, with 11 bases in between. The CDR3 is 13 amino acids. CDR1 is SGHAT and CDR2 is FQNNGV in the germline V gene. For TCRbeta, the library was prepared with unique molecular identifiers. TCRdb reanalysed the PCR reads using MiXCR and keeps one entry per CDR3 protein. The data show approximately 400,000 distinct CDR3 sequences, with under 20% seen just once and roughly 29% held by the top ten. Study-wide results and limits: The study traced high day-60 TCRbeta diversity in some patients to surviving recipient T cells and thymic progenitors. Two months or so post-transplant, alpha-beta T cells reportedly derived from several hundred expanded graft clones.

The sample was PBMCs, mostly from graft donor cells, taken 360 days after TCRalphabeta/CD19-depleted stem cell transplant. V gene TRBV11-2 combines with J gene TRBJ1-5; the D is unclear. The receptor was derived from a boy in the first two years of life who had a stem cell transplant for Wiskott-Aldrich syndrome, so the T cells may come from the graft donor. CDR3 in amino acids: CASSRLPTQPQHF. In DNA, the CDR3 is TGTGCCAGCAGCCGCCTTCCAACTCAGCCCCAGCATTTT.